Listed here is a single T cell receptor (beta chain). The antigen remains unidentified. These data come from a study of cytomegalovirus exposure and HLA in healthy donors. Overall study results and limits: V segments that were indistinguishable, TRBV6-2 and TRBV6-3 among them, were omitted from analysis. Within an earlier analysis, most TCR beta V segments proved productive either about 90% or about 30% of the time.

The PCR ran on 60 Vbeta and 13 Jbeta primers. Generated by immunoSEQ multiplex PCR, the TCRdb table keeps only in-frame clones and is missing some. This sample has 130,000 or so clones, with over 75% found just once. Germline CDR1 MNHEY, CDR2 SMNVEV (reference sequence). V lost 2 bases, J lost 11 bases, and 6 bases stayed unmatched. The CDR3 contains 13 residues. The rearrangement uses TRBV27 and TRBJ2-3, with 8 bases fitting TRBD2. The clonotype comes from a male donor in good health and CMV-seropositive. Sequencing was carried out using PBMCs. The CDR3 protein is CASSLAGGGKQYF. The CDR3 DNA reads as TGTGCCAGCAGTTTAGCGGGAGGTGGCAAGCAGTATTTT.